The entry that follows covers one TCR beta chain sequence. What it binds is not known. This specimen comes from a study of identical twins. Study outcomes and limitations: Weaker excess sharing between twins was seen in beta out-of-frame sequences. Abundant beta clonotypes from cord blood bore fewer insertions; memory repertoires lacked this pattern.

MiXCR, applied by TCRdb to the 5' RACE reads, yields one record per CDR3 protein. The table records hundreds of thousands of distinct CDR3 sequences, about 9.4% of them present only once. The CDR3 sequence is 18 residues long. Germline loops: CDR1 SGHRS, CDR2 YFSETQ. Losses at the gene ends were 1 base for V and 1 base for J; bases not matched to a gene: 7. Another study also made use of these data, one on yellow fever vaccine responses in identical twins.

This receptor was obtained from a woman aged 18 to 35 in good health. Sequencing was performed on PBMCs. The rearrangement links TRBV5-1 to TRBJ2-3, with 12 nucleotides matching TRBD2. CDR3 sequence (DNA): TGCGCCAGCAGCTTGACCGGGACTAGCGGGCATGGCACAGATACGCAGTATTTT. Translated: CASSLTGTSGHGTDTQYF.